This T cell receptor (beta chain) was captured by sequencing in a study of cytomegalovirus exposure and HLA in healthy donors. Primers: 60 Vbeta forward and 13 Jbeta reverse. Assay: immunoSEQ multiplex PCR; the TCRdb copy retains only in-frame clones and omits some. Here the sample spans around 140,000 clones, approximately 70% being singletons. CDR3 length equals 15 residues. V was clipped by 6 bases and J by 3 bases; unmatched bases: 4. Germline V gene sequence: CDR1 SGDLS, CDR2 YYNGEE. The study's findings and limits: Most of the CMV-associated TCR beta chains (in a later analysis) appeared to be HLA-restricted. Overall, approximately 150 TCR beta chains were annotated as cytomegalovirus-associated. As a later analysis revealed, the rate of TCR association differed by HLA locus, with DRB1 most and HLA-C fewest.

To note about this clone: Its antigen remains unidentified.

The V and J genes are TRBV9 and TRBJ2-2, with 11 positions matching TRBD2. Sequenced material: PBMCs. This sequence was found in a woman aged 55-69 years in good health and CMV-seronegative. CDR3 nucleotides: TGTGCCAGCACCCTACTAGCGGGAGACACCGGGGAGCTGTTTTTT. Protein product: CASTLLAGDTGELFF.